This section outlines one T cell receptor beta chain sequence together with its context. Germline CDR1 MNHEY, CDR2 SMNVEV (reference sequence). The ends were cut back, 0 bases at V and 3 bases at J, with 18 bases in the middle. The CDR3 has 17 amino acids. The data stem from a study of shared clonotypes between healthy human individuals. Splitting of CD4+ cells produced CD45RA+ naive and CD45RA-negative memory subsets. Sequenced by immunoSEQ multiplex PCR; TCRdb stores in-frame clones only, minus some. The sample holds more than 2,000,000 clones, over 85% seen once. Input material: naive CD4+ T cells from PBMCs. Subset indicated: CD45RA+ positively selected. The TCR sequence derives from a man between 18 and 29 years old in good health. Some clones in this sample may be carry-over from other donors' samples. The rearrangement joins TRBV27 to TRBJ2-7; possible D gene TRBD2, 5 bases. CDR3 nucleotide sequence: TGTGCCAGCAGTTTATCGGTGAAGCCGGGATCCCACTACGAGCAGTACTTC. Its translation is CASSLSVKPGSHYEQYF.